Shown below are 16 T cell receptor beta chains from a single sample sequenced in a study of blood T cell repertoires in COVID-19. TCRdb's table, derived via immunoSEQ multiplex PCR, lists solely in-frame clones and lacks some. This sample has some 200,000 clones, with 75% to 80% found just once. The sequenced sample consisted of peripheral blood. These receptor sequences come from a woman aged 70 to 79 with acute or convalescent COVID-19.

V is TRBV18 and J is TRBJ2-2; 11 positions agree with TRBD1. The CDR3 runs to 16 residues. Germline CDR1 and CDR2: KGHSH and LQKENI. V shed 5 bases, J shed 4 bases, and the junction held 6 bases outside the gene matches. CDR3 in DNA: TGTGCCAGCTCAAACACCGGGACAGGGGGCACCGGGGAGCTGTTTTTT. Its translation is CASSNTGTGGTGELFF.

The rearrangement uses TRBV12-3 or TRBV12-4 and TRBJ2-7; D remains unclear. There are 12 residues in the CDR3. The V end was cut by 5 bases, the J end by 6 bases, with 11 bases between. The CDR3 bases are TGTGCCAGCAGTCCCGGTGTTGGCGAGCAGTACTTC. It encodes CASSPGVGEQYF.

V and J are TRBV7-9 and TRBJ2-5; D is unclear. The CDR3 runs to 13 residues. The germline V gene has CDR1 SEHNR and CDR2 FQNEAQ (reference sequence). V lost 7 bases, J lost 0 bases, and 9 bases lay in between. CDR3 nucleotide sequence: TGTGCCAGCAAAGGAGCGAACCAAGAGACCCAGTACTTC. Translating gives CASKGANQETQYF.

The gene calls are TRBV15 and TRBJ2-7; D might be TRBD2 (6 bases). The CDR3 totals 17 residues. CDR1 and CDR2 from the germline V gene are LNHNV and YYDKDF (reference sequence). V shed 1 base and J shed 1 base, with 17 bases lying between them. The CDR3 bases are TGTGCCACCAGCAGAGGAGGTGGAGGGAGTGGGTCCTACGAGCAGTACTTC. Its protein product is CATSRGGGGSGSYEQYF. Together with reference TRBV15 and TRBJ2-7, the CDR3 gives the full variable domain: DAMVIQNPRYQVTQFGKPVTLSCSQTLNHNVMYWYQQKSSQAPKLLFHYYDKDFNNEADTPDNFQSRRPNTSFCFLDIRSPGLGDTAMYLCATSRGGGGSGSYEQYFGPGTRLTVT.

This clone was seen a single time. The V gene is TRBV5-1, the J gene TRBJ2-1; 9 nucleotides match TRBD2. The junction had 9 bases not matched to a gene; V was cut back by 0 bases and J by 8 bases. CDR1 and CDR2 from the germline V gene are SGHRS and YFSETQ. The CDR3 contains 16 residues. The CDR3 sequence is CASSLGGGRASDEQFF. The CDR3 DNA sequence: TGCGCCAGCAGCTTGGGCGGCGGGAGGGCCAGCGATGAGCAGTTCTTC.

The chain carries TRBV20-1 and TRBJ2-7; D ambiguous. Germline values: CDR1 DFQATT, CDR2 SNEGSKA (reference sequence). The CDR3 contains 13 residues. Trimming cost V 3 bases and J 3 bases, with 12 bases left between them. This CDR3 reads CSASQHPGYEQYF. CDR3 sequence (DNA): TGCAGTGCTAGTCAGCATCCAGGCTACGAGCAGTACTTC.

The chain has TRBV12-5 and TRBJ2-1, with D perhaps TRBD2 (5 bases). Germline loops: CDR1 LGHNT, CDR2 FRNRAP. The V and J ends lost 5 bases and 1 base respectively, with 18 bases between them. This CDR3 has 17 residues. CDR3 amino acids: CASGPKTRGVSYNEQFF. In DNA form, the CDR3 reads TGTGCTAGTGGTCCTAAGACCCGGGGAGTATCCTACAATGAGCAGTTCTTC.

V is TRBV27 and J is TRBJ2-5, with 8 bases aligning to TRBD1. CDR1 MNHEY and CDR2 SMNVEV come from the germline V gene (reference sequence). This CDR3 contains 16 residues. V lost 4 bases, J lost 4 bases, and 11 bases stayed unmatched. CDR3: CASSWSTAGGLETQYF. The CDR3 bases are TGTGCCAGCAGTTGGTCAACTGCAGGGGGCCTAGAGACCCAGTACTTC.

This clone turned up a few times. V gene TRBV10-1 combines with J gene TRBJ2-5; D is ambiguous. The length of the CDR3 is 13 residues. Trimming cost V 4 bases and J 1 base, with 7 bases left between them. Germline CDR1 is WNHNN and CDR2 is SYGVQD (reference sequence). CDR3 in amino acids: CASSARAQETQYF. The CDR3 DNA is TGCGCCAGCAGTGCTCGCGCCCAAGAGACCCAGTACTTC.

This clone was observed once. The CDR3, as DNA: TGTGCCAGCAGTTTACCGGGTTACAATGAGCAGTTCTTC. Protein product: CASSLPGYNEQFF. J is TRBJ2-1 and V is TRBV27; D gene unclear. The ends were cut back, 2 bases at V and 4 bases at J, with 6 bases in the middle. The CDR3 covers 13 residues. Germline CDR1 and CDR2: MNHEY and SMNVEV (reference sequence).

The CDR3 spells CASSLEHLGDSPLHF. DNA for the CDR3: TGCGCCAGCAGCTTGGAGCATCTAGGGGATTCACCCCTCCACTTT. The V call is TRBV5-1, the J call TRBJ1-6, with a tentative D call TRBD1 (5 bases). The V gene lost 0 bases and the J gene lost 8 bases, with 12 bases spanning the gap. This CDR3 spans 15 amino acids. Germline lookup yields CDR1 SGHRS and CDR2 YFSETQ.

The chain has TRBV2 and TRBJ2-7; TRBD2 might be the D (5 bases). V was cut by 1 base and J by 6 bases, with 7 bases left in between. The CDR3 is 12 residues long. In germline, CDR1 is SNHLY, CDR2 FYNNEI. This CDR3 is CASSEGGREQYF. The CDR3 region has the DNA TGTGCCAGCAGTGAAGGAGGGCGCGAGCAGTACTTC.

The chain couples TRBV12-3 or TRBV12-4 to TRBJ1-4; D may be TRBD1 (5 bases). Between the trimmed V and J ends, which lost 6 bases and 4 bases, there was a span of 9 bases. The CDR3 extends over 13 amino acids. The DNA of the CDR3 is TGTGCCAGCAGCCGGGGACTTAATGAAAAACTGTTTTTT. Protein: CASSRGLNEKLFF.

This chain links TRBV5-5 with TRBJ1-2, with a possible D match to TRBD1 (6 bases). Germline values: CDR1 SGHKS, CDR2 YYEKEE (reference sequence). The CDR3 is 13 amino acids. V was pared by 5 bases and J by 4 bases, with 12 bases between. CDR3 sequence reads: CASSFTGSYGYTF. CDR3 DNA: TGTGCCAGCAGTTTTACAGGGAGCTATGGCTACACCTTC.

The chain is built from TRBV5-1 and TRBJ2-2; no clear D gene. V lost 6 bases and J lost 1, with 10 bases in between. This CDR3 is 14 amino acids long. Germline CDR1 SGHRS, CDR2 YFSETQ. The CDR3 bases are TGCGCCAGCACCGACAAACAGAACACCGGGGAGCTGTTTTTT. Translated, it gives CASTDKQNTGELFF. The whole variable domain, filled in from reference TRBV5-1 and TRBJ2-2, reads KAGVTQTPRYLIKTRGQQVTLSCSPISGHRSVSWYQQTPGQGLQFLFEYFSETQRNKGNFPGRFSGRQFSNSRSEMNVSTLELGDSALYLCASTDKQNTGELFFGEGSRLTVL.

CDR3 bases: TGTGCCACCAGTGCGGGAGGGGAACCTCTATACAATGAGCAGTTCTTC. It is translated as CATSAGGEPLYNEQFF. V is TRBV24-1 and J is TRBJ2-1; 8 positions agree with TRBD2. The CDR3 is 16 amino acids. J lost 4 bases, V lost 5 bases, and 9 bases had no gene match. Germline V gene sequence: CDR1 KGHDR, CDR2 SFDVKD.